Given below is one T cell receptor (beta chain) in context. The ends were cut back, 3 bases at V and 5 bases at J, with 17 bases in the middle. CDR3 length equals 15 residues. Germline lookup yields CDR1 SGHDT and CDR2 YYEEEE. This sample stems from a study of Ad26.COV2.S vaccination and SARS-CoV-2 variants. Background on the study: The donor was enrolled in the Ad26.COV2.S arm of the COV1001 trial. Once, or twice with 56 days between doses, Ad26.COV2.S was given intramuscularly.

Treatment reported: 15 to 20 received Ad26.COV2.S at low or high dose, single or two shots; five or six received placebo; per-sample allocation not given. Specimens were obtained on day 63 following the first vaccine or placebo injection. Data came from immunoSEQ multiplex PCR; TCRdb stores just in-frame clones and leaves some out. This table has about 350,000 clones, around 89% appearing once. The sequencing used peripheral blood, collected in a trial of Ad26.COV2.S vaccine versus placebo. This receptor was obtained from a person between 18 and 60 years old who received the Ad26.COV2.S COVID-19 vaccine or a placebo. V is TRBV5-6 and J is TRBJ1-1; possible D gene TRBD1, 6 bases. CDR3 nucleotide sequence: TGTGCCAGCAGCTCTGAACAGGGTCAGAGGACTGAAGCTTTCTTT. Amino acid sequence: CASSSEQGQRTEAFF.